This T cell receptor beta chain was recorded in a study of blood T cell repertoires in COVID-19. As for the study in general: T cells, B-cell-depleted T cells, or PBMCs supplied cDNA or gDNA.

The CDR3 consists of 15 residues. The germline gives CDR1 KGHSH, CDR2 LQKENI. TCRdb keeps only in-frame clones here, not all; method: immunoSEQ multiplex PCR. The table shows roughly 250,000 clones, with 88% occurring only once. The study drew participants aged about 18 to 95 years from under 30 US areas. Comment on this clone: Germline is not matched at one junction end, which may reflect a read error.

The chain uses TRBV18 and TRBJ2-5; 7 bases align to TRBD2. This clonotype was sampled from a woman aged 40 to 50 with acute COVID-19. Sequencing was carried out using PBMCs or T cells enriched from blood (not recorded which). CDR3 DNA sequence: TGTGCCAGCACACCTAGGCTCGCGGGAGCGGAGACCCAGTACTTC. Its protein is CASTPRLAGAETQYF.